This T cell receptor beta chain emerged from a study of T cell responses to AZD1222 COVID-19 vaccine. The data were produced by immunoSEQ multiplex PCR, yet TCRdb's version contains in-frame clones alone and is incomplete. Among about 140,000 clones, around 92% were seen once, and the ten largest hold around 10%. V was clipped by 3 bases and J by 5 bases, with 13 bases between them. CDR1 is LNHDA, CDR2 SQIVND, per germline (reference sequence). The CDR3 is 14 amino acids. Notes on this clone: Antigen: not known.

General study results and limits: It was only a handful of AZD1222 recipients who were seropositive at baseline. Donors, mostly white British, included more females; clonal diversity was possibly underestimated. Regions 160-218 and 743-854 held dominance among vaccine-associated CD4 TCRs, which spanned spike. Close to half of spike-specific TCRs reportedly recognize unmutated variant regions.

This chain joins TRBV19 and TRBJ2-5, with a weak D call TRBD2 (5 bases). The sample was peripheral blood, taken after recovery from COVID-19. The sequence derives from an adult who had recovered from COVID-19. The CDR3 bases are TGTGCCAGTAGTATCTTTGAGGGTTCGGAGACCCAGTACTTC. Translating it yields CASSIFEGSETQYF.